Shown below are 9 T cell receptor beta chains from a single sample sequenced in a study of T cell responses to AZD1222 COVID-19 vaccine. Generated by immunoSEQ multiplex PCR, the TCRdb table keeps only in-frame clones and is missing some. The sample shows 100,000 to 150,000 clones, more than 75% of them seen only once. The specimen comprised peripheral blood, sampled on day 0 of AZD1222 vaccination. Receptors originate from an adult in good health.

The chain uses TRBV7-9 and TRBJ2-7; TRBD1 might be the D (6 bases). Germline loops: CDR1 SEHNR, CDR2 FQNEAQ (reference sequence). V was trimmed by 1 base and J by 1 base, leaving 8 bases between them. The CDR3 spans 14 residues. CDR3 region: CASSLGTVSYEQYF. DNA for the CDR3: TGTGCCAGCAGCTTAGGGACAGTGTCCTACGAGCAGTACTTC.

CDR3 DNA: TGTGCCAGCAGCTTACGACTAGCGGGGGCCCTGAACACCGGGGAGCTGTTTTTT. Encoded protein: CASSLRLAGALNTGELFF. The V gene is TRBV7-2, the J gene TRBJ2-2; TRBD2 matches at 12 bases. Germline assignment: CDR1 SGHTA and CDR2 FQGNSA. The length of the CDR3 is 18 residues. J gave up 1 base and V 2 bases, and 5 bases lay outside the gene matches.

The chain is built from TRBV4-2 and TRBJ1-2, with D possibly matching TRBD1 (5 bases). There are 15 residues in the CDR3. V lost 0 bases and J lost 5, with 13 bases in between. The germline CDR1 and CDR2 sequences are LGHNA and YNFKEQ. The CDR3 region is CASSQDLPGPYGYTF. Written as DNA, the CDR3 is TGTGCCAGCAGCCAAGATTTACCAGGGCCGTATGGCTACACCTTC.

The chain employs TRBV7-3 and TRBJ2-1; D may be TRBD1 (6 bases). V was pared by 5 bases and J by 0 bases, with 11 bases between. The CDR3 is made up of 15 amino acids. From germline, CDR1 is SGHTA and CDR2 FQGTGA. The CDR3 sequence: CASSPGTYSYNEQFF. CDR3 sequence (DNA): TGTGCCAGCAGCCCCGGGACATACTCCTACAATGAGCAGTTCTTC.

The chain couples TRBV7-6 to TRBJ2-3, with D perhaps matching TRBD1 (6 bases). V was cut by 2 bases and J by 2 bases, with 17 bases left in between. Germline V CDR1 and CDR2: SGHVS, FNYEAQ. This CDR3 is 17 amino acids long. This chain's CDR3 is CASSLSRGRGLTDTQYF. The DNA for the CDR3 is TGTGCCAGCAGCTTATCTAGGGGCAGGGGTCTCACAGATACGCAGTATTTT.

This chain links TRBV3-1 (or the pseudogene TRBV3-2) with TRBJ2-5; D not certain. The germline V gene encodes CDR1 LGHDT and CDR2 YNNKEL (reference sequence). The CDR3 covers 11 residues. Trimming pared 0 bases from V and 4 bases from J, leaving 0 bases between. The CDR3 region is CASSQEETQYF. CDR3 in DNA: TGTGCCAGCAGCCAAGAAGAGACCCAGTACTTC.

The gene calls are TRBV5-1 and TRBJ2-7, with D unresolved. V shed 3 bases and J shed 2 bases, with 9 bases lying between them. The CDR3 has 13 residues. Germline CDR1 reads SGHRS; CDR2 reads YFSETQ. The CDR3 sequence is CASSWAGTYEQYF. The CDR3 DNA sequence: TGCGCCAGCAGCTGGGCCGGAACCTACGAGCAGTACTTC.

The V call is TRBV9, the J call TRBJ2-2, with D maybe TRBD1 (5 bases). CDR1 SGDLS and CDR2 YYNGEE come from the germline V gene. The V end was cut by 0 bases, the J end by 6 bases, with 12 bases between. The length of the CDR3 is 15 residues. This CDR3 is CASSVEGVGAGELFF. DNA of the CDR3: TGTGCCAGCAGCGTAGAGGGCGTAGGGGCCGGGGAGCTGTTTTTT.

By share, this clone ranks as hyperexpanded. V and J are TRBV6-1 and TRBJ2-5; D is possibly TRBD1 or TRBD2 (6 bases each). Germline CDR1 reads MNHNS; CDR2 reads SASEGT. The ends were cut back, 1 base at V and 4 bases at J, with 13 bases in the middle. This CDR3 comprises 15 residues. DNA for the CDR3: TGTGCCAGCAGTGAAGTCGGGGGCGGGGTAGAGACCCAGTACTTC. This translates into CASSEVGGGVETQYF.